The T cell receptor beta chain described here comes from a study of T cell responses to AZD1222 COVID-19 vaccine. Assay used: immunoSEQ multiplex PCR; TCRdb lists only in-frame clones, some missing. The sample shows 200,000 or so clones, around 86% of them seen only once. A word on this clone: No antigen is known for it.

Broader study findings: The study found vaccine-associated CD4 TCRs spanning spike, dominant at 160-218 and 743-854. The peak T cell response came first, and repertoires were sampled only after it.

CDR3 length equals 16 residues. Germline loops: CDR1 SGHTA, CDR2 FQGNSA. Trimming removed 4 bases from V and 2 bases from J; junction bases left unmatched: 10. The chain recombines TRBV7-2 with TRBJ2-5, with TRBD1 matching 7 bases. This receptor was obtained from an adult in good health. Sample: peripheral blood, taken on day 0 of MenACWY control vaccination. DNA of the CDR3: TGTGCCAGCAGCTGGGCGACAGGGCGCGGGCAAGAGACCCAGTACTTC. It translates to CASSWATGRGQETQYF.